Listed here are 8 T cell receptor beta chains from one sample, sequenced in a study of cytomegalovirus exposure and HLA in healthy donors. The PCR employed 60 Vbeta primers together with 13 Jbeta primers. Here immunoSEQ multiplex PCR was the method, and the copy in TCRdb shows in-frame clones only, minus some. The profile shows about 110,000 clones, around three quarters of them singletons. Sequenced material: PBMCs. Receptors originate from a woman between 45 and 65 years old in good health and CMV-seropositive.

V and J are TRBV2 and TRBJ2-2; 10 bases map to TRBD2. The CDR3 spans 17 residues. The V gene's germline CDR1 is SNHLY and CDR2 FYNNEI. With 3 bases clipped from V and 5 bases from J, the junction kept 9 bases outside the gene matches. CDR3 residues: CASSDASGGADTGELFF. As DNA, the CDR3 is TGTGCCAGCAGTGATGCGAGCGGGGGGGCCGATACCGGGGAGCTGTTTTTT.

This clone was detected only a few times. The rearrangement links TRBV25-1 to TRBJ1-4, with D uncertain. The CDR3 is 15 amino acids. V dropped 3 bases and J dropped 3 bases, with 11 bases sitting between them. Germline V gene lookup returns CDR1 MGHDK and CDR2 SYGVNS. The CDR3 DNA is TGTGCCAGCAGTGATCCGGGAAGGGCTAATGAAAAACTGTTTTTT. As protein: CASSDPGRANEKLFF. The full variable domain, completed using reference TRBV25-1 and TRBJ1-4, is EADIYQTPRYLVIGTGKKITLECSQTMGHDKMYWYQQDPGMELHLIHYSYGVNSTEKGDLSSESTVSRIRTEHFPLTLESARPSHTSQYLCASSDPGRANEKLFFGSGTQLSVL.

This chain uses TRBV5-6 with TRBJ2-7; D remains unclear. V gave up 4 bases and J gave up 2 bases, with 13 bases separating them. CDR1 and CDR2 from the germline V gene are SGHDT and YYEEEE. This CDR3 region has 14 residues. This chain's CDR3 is CASSPLRETYEQYF. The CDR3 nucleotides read TGTGCCAGCAGCCCCCTGAGAGAAACCTACGAGCAGTACTTC.

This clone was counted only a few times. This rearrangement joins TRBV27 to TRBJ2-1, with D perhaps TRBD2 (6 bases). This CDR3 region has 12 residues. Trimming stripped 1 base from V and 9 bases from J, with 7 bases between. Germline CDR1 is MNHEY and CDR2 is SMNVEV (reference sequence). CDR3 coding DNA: TGTGCCAGCAGTTTATGGGGAGGTGAGCAGTTCTTC. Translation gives CASSLWGGEQFF.

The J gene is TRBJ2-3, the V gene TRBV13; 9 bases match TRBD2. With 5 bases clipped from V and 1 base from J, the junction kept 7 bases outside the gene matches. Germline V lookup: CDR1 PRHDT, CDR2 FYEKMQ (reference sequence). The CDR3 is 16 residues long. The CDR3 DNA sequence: TGTGCCAGCAGCATAAAGCGGGGGGTAGGCACAGATACGCAGTATTTT. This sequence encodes CASSIKRGVGTDTQYF.

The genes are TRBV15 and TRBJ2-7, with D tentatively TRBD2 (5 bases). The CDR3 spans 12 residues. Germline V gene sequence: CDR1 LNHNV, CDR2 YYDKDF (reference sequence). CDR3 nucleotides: TGTGCTACGGGGTCCAGCTCCTACGAGCAGTACTTC. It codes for CATGSSSYEQYF.

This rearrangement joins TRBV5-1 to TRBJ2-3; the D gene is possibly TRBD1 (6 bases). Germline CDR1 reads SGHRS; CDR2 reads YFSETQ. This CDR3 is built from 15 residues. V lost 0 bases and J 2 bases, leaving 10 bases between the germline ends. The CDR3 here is CASSLVRGNTDTQYF. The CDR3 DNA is TGCGCCAGCAGCTTGGTCAGGGGCAACACAGATACGCAGTATTTT.

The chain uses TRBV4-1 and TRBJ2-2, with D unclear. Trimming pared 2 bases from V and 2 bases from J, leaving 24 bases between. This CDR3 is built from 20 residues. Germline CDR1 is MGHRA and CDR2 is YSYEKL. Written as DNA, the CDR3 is TGCGCCAGCAGCCAACAAACTCCCGGTCGAGATTTTAAAAACACCGGGGAGCTGTTTTTT. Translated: CASSQQTPGRDFKNTGELFF.